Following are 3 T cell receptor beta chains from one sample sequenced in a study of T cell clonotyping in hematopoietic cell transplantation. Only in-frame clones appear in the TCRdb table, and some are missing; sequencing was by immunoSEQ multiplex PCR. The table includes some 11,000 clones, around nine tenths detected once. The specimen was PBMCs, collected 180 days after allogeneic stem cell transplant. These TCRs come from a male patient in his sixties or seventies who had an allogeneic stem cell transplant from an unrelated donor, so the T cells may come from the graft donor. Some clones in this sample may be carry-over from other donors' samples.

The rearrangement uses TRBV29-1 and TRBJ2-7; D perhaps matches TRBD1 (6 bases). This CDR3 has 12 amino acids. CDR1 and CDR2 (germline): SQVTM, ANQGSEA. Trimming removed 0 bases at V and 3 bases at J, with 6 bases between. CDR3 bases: TGCAGCGTTGAAGAGGACAGCTACGAGCAGTACTTC. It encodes CSVEEDSYEQYF.

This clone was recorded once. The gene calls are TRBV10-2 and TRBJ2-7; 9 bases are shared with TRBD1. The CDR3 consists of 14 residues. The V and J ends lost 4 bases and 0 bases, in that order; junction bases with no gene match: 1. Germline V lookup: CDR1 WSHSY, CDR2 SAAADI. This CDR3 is CASSADRGSYEQYF. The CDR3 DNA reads TGCGCCAGCAGTGCGGACAGGGGCTCCTACGAGCAGTACTTC.

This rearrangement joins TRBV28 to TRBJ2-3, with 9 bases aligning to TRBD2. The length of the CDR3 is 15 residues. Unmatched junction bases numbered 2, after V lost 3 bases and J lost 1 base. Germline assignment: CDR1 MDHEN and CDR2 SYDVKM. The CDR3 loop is CASSLRTSGTDTQYF. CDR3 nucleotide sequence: TGTGCCAGCAGTTTGCGGACTAGCGGCACAGATACGCAGTATTTT.